The 15 T cell receptor beta chains given below trace back to one sample, sequenced in a study of blood T cell repertoires in COVID-19. Sequenced by immunoSEQ multiplex PCR; TCRdb stores in-frame clones only, minus some. The sample records some 150,000 clones, roughly 85% being singletons. Material: PBMCs or T cells enriched from blood (not recorded which). These receptor sequences come from a woman aged 50 to 60 who had recovered from COVID-19.

A word on this clone: Other nucleotide sequences from this sample produce the same CDR3. The chain carries TRBV3-1 (or the pseudogene TRBV3-2) and TRBJ2-1; D is uncertain. Germline V gene data show CDR1 as LGHDT and CDR2 as YNNKEL (reference sequence). The V end lost 4 bases, the J end lost 8 bases, and 6 bases lay between the germline ends. The CDR3 covers 11 residues. CDR3 coding DNA: TGTGCCAGCAGCCTCTCGGATGAGCAGTTCTTC. This encodes CASSLSDEQFF.

The genes are TRBV7-9 and TRBJ2-3; 10 bases are a match to TRBD2. Germline trimming cut 7 bases from V and 2 bases from J; bases unmatched to any gene: 12. The CDR3 runs to 17 residues. Looked up from germline, CDR1 is SEHNR and CDR2 is FQNEAQ (reference sequence). CDR3 in DNA: TGTGCCAGCAAACTTCAGACTAGCGGGTTTCTCACAGATACGCAGTATTTT. Amino acid sequence: CASKLQTSGFLTDTQYF.

This chain connects TRBV24-1 to TRBJ2-2; 8 bases align to TRBD1. The germline V gene has CDR1 KGHDR and CDR2 SFDVKD. Trimming took 4 bases from V and 2 from J; bases not matched to a gene: 5. The CDR3 covers 16 residues. The CDR3: CATSEPGGVNTGELFF. Written as DNA, the CDR3 is TGTGCCACCAGTGAACCAGGGGGCGTTAACACCGGGGAGCTGTTTTTT.

This chain connects TRBV21-1 to TRBJ2-7; the table's D call of TRBD1 was not tested on the DNA. TRBV21-1 is assigned pseudogene status. The CDR3 has 15 residues. The CDR3 DNA is TGTGCCAGCAAAGAGTGGGGACAGGTCTCCTACGAGCAGTACTTC. As protein: CASKEWGQVSYEQYF.

The chain uses TRBV7-9 and TRBJ2-7, with 12 nucleotides matching TRBD2. After removal of 2 bases from V and 4 bases from J, the junction contained 6 bases not matched to a gene. Germline V CDR1 and CDR2: SEHNR, FQNEAQ (reference sequence). The CDR3 covers 16 residues. CDR3 in DNA: TGTGCCAGCAGCTTACGGACTAGCGGGATTATTTACGAGCAGTACTTC. This translates into CASSLRTSGIIYEQYF.

This rearrangement joins TRBV6-2 or TRBV6-3 to TRBJ1-1; 7 positions agree with TRBD1. The CDR3 totals 15 residues. Germline V gene lookup returns CDR1 MNHEY and CDR2 SVGEGT. V lost 6 bases and J lost 0; bases outside the gene matches: 7. CDR3 region: CASSPLDRVNTEAFF. CDR3 bases: TGTGCCAGCAGCCCCCTCGACAGGGTGAACACTGAAGCTTTCTTT.

V is TRBV6-2 or TRBV6-3 and J is TRBJ2-5, with 14 bases lining up with TRBD2. Germline CDR1 and CDR2: MNHEY and SVGEGT. V shed 4 bases, J shed 0 bases, and the junction held 4 bases outside the gene matches. The CDR3 contains 17 residues. Here the CDR3 DNA reads TGTGCCAGCAGTTCCCCGGGACTAGCGGGAGACCAAGAGACCCAGTACTTC. This codes for CASSSPGLAGDQETQYF.

This clone was counted between two and nine times. The rearrangement links TRBV30 to TRBJ1-1; D possibly corresponds to TRBD1 (5 bases). This CDR3 contains 11 residues. The V end was cut by 5 bases, the J end by 11 bases, with 15 bases between. The germline CDR1 and CDR2 sequences are GTSNPN and SVGIG (reference sequence). The CDR3 is CAWYKRQWAFF. The CDR3 DNA sequence: TGTGCCTGGTATAAGAGACAGTGGGCTTTCTTT.

The chain recombines TRBV7-9 with TRBJ2-7; no clear D. V gave up 3 bases and J gave up 0 bases, with 6 bases separating them. The germline V gene has CDR1 SEHNR and CDR2 FQNEAQ (reference sequence). This CDR3 is built from 13 residues. The CDR3 DNA reads as TGTGCCAGCAGCTTTACTATCTCCTACGAGCAGTACTTC. Translation: CASSFTISYEQYF.

This chain joins TRBV5-1 and TRBJ2-7, with TRBD1 identical over 7 bases. Germline CDR1 reads SGHRS; CDR2 reads YFSETQ. V was clipped by 4 bases and J by 2 bases; unmatched bases: 9. This CDR3 has 15 amino acids. The CDR3 DNA follows: TGCGCCAGCAGCACGACCGGGACAGCCCCCTACGAGCAGTACTTC. Translation gives CASSTTGTAPYEQYF. Full variable domain (remainder filled in from reference TRBV5-1 and TRBJ2-7): KAGVTQTPRYLIKTRGQQVTLSCSPISGHRSVSWYQQTPGQGLQFLFEYFSETQRNKGNFPGRFSGRQFSNSRSEMNVSTLELGDSALYLCASSTTGTAPYEQYFGPGTRLTVT.

The gene calls are TRBV30 and TRBJ1-1; no firm D call. Germline V gene data show CDR1 as GTSNPN and CDR2 as SVGIG (reference sequence). Trimming removed 1 base from V and 8 bases from J, with 8 bases in between. The length of the CDR3 is 11 residues. Here the CDR3 reads CAWSAFSEAFF. Written as DNA, the CDR3 is TGTGCCTGGAGTGCCTTTTCGGAAGCTTTCTTT.

The CDR3 region has the DNA TGTGCCAGCAGTTCGGGACTAGCGGGGGGGTACAATGAGCAGTTCTTC. It codes for CASSSGLAGGYNEQFF. This chain links TRBV27 with TRBJ2-1; 16 nucleotides agree with TRBD2. Germline CDR1 is MNHEY and CDR2 is SMNVEV (reference sequence). V trimming: 4 bases; J trimming: 4 bases; junction bases outside the gene matches: 1. The CDR3 contains 16 residues.

This clone was observed a few times. This chain uses TRBV27 with TRBJ1-3; D possibly corresponds to TRBD1 (5 bases). The germline CDR1 and CDR2 sequences are MNHEY and SMNVEV (reference sequence). V lost 8 bases and J 0 bases, leaving 14 bases between the germline ends. The CDR3 sequence is 15 residues long. The CDR3 region has the DNA TGTGCCAGCGGCGAACAGGCCCCCTCTGGAAACACCATATATTTT. It encodes CASGEQAPSGNTIYF.

The J gene is TRBJ2-7, the V gene TRBV20-1; D is uncertain. This CDR3 has 10 residues. The V end was cut by 2 bases, the J end by 8 bases, with 7 bases between. CDR1 is DFQATT, CDR2 SNEGSKA, per germline (reference sequence). CDR3 residues: CSARNNQQYF. For the CDR3, the DNA is TGCAGTGCTAGAAACAATCAGCAGTACTTC.

As DNA, the CDR3 is TGTGCCAGCAGTTTAGCGGGAGGCCCCACAGAGCAGTTCTTC. Translating it yields CASSLAGGPTEQFF. The genes are TRBV2 and TRBJ2-1, with TRBD2 identical over 10 bases. CDR3 length: 14 amino acids. J gave up 10 bases and V 5 bases, and 8 bases lay outside the gene matches. CDR1 and CDR2 (germline): SNHLY, FYNNEI.